This T cell receptor (beta chain) appears in the sequencing data of a study of blood T cell repertoires in COVID-19. V was pared by 10 bases and J by 6 bases, with 13 bases of the junction left unmatched. Germline V gives CDR1 ENHRY, CDR2 SYGVKD. This CDR3 has 14 amino acids. Seattle's enrolled individuals joined amid active infection and were then monitored longitudinally. In the source study's methods: Estimates of nucleated cell counts were drawn from the amplification of reference gene primers. Repertoires were generated with immunoSEQ multiplex PCR, while TCRdb's copy carries only in-frame clones and drops some. The DNA gave D and trimming, while V, J and clone size come from that table. The data show about 310,000 clones, roughly 89% seen once.

The receptor was derived from a middle-aged woman with COVID-19, enrolled during active disease. The sample consisted of peripheral blood. The chain employs TRBV10-3 and TRBJ2-7, with 9 bases fitting TRBD2. The CDR3 sequence: CATAYSGSLGEQYF. The CDR3 region has the DNA TGTGCCACGGCGTATAGCGGGAGTCTCGGCGAGCAGTACTTC.